This T cell receptor (beta chain) was sequenced for a study of blood T cell repertoires in COVID-19. At the level of the study: Nucleic acid was either cDNA or gDNA, and it came from T cells, B-cell-depleted T cells, or PBMCs.

V lost 2 bases to trimming and J lost 3 bases, with 8 bases between them. Germline CDR1 is SNHLY and CDR2 is FYNNEI. This CDR3 contains 14 residues. Sequencing used immunoSEQ multiplex PCR; TCRdb keeps in-frame clones, though not all of them. The top ten hold approximately 1.5% of the sample, which has roughly 300,000 clones, approximately 88% seen once. Seattle-derived patients entered the study during active infection and were followed longitudinally. This clone showed up many times. The chain has TRBV2 and TRBJ1-3; D possibly corresponds to TRBD1 (5 bases). Sequenced sample: peripheral blood. This sequence originates from a human donor with COVID-19, enrolled during active disease. The donor label of this sample is uncertain. CDR3 coding DNA: TGTGCCAGCAGTGAAAGGGGTAGTGGAAACACCATATATTTT. Its protein product is CASSERGSGNTIYF.